The text below deals with one TCR beta chain. This CDR3 is built from 16 residues. Trimming took off 1 base at V and 2 bases at J, with 12 bases between the two ends. CDR1 is SGHAT and CDR2 is FQNNGV in the germline V gene. The source of the sample is a study of blood T cell repertoires in COVID-19. Overall study: T cells, B-cell-depleted T cells, or PBMCs provided the cDNA or gDNA that served as material.

In the original processing: Reference gene primer amplification gave nucleated cell count estimates. Profiling relied on immunoSEQ multiplex PCR, and the TCRdb table lists in-frame clones only, not all of them. V and J calls and clone size are given by that table; D and trimming were obtained from the DNA. This table has 150,000 to 200,000 clones, over 80% appearing once. The age range of participants was 18 to 89 years, with residence in about 25 US areas. Material for sequencing was PBMCs or T cells enriched from blood (not recorded which). This clonotype originated in a woman aged 55-70 years who had recovered from COVID-19. This rearrangement joins TRBV11-2 to TRBJ1-3, with D uncertain. CDR3 nucleotides: TGTGCCAGCAGCTTAGTAGCGGGAAATGCTGGAAACACCATATATTTT. This codes for CASSLVAGNAGNTIYF.